Listed below are T cell receptor beta chains from one sample, sequenced in a study of memory CD4+ T cells and cytomegalovirus serostatus. Some clones are missing from TCRdb's copy, which holds only in-frame ones; the method was immunoSEQ multiplex PCR. The repertoire has roughly 50,000 clones, around 80% of them found once; the top ten carry about 0.86%. Sequenced sample: memory CD4+ T cells from blood. The source is an adult in good health and CMV-seronegative. The CDR3 runs from the conserved cysteine through the conserved F or W. A D gene is named only where the DNA matches it firmly. Clone sizes are given selectively: once, few, many, or a class where the clone is expanded.

d_call	v_call	j_call	cdr3_length	clone_size	cdr3_aa	cdr3_nt
-	TRBV19	TRBJ1-2	14	once	CASSSQAANYGYTF	TGTGCCAGTAGTAGTCAGGCAGCTAACTATGGCTACACCTTC
-	TRBV2	TRBJ1-5	14	-	CASRGDYSNQPQHF	TGTGCCAGCAGGGGAGATTATAGCAATCAGCCCCAGCATTTT
TRBD1	TRBV20-1	TRBJ1-1	11	-	CSARDRGEAFF	TGCAGTGCTAGGGACAGGGGTGAAGCTTTCTTT
-	TRBV6-1	TRBJ1-5	14	-	CASSPGALGQPQHF	TGTGCCAGCAGTCCAGGTGCGTTAGGTCAGCCCCAGCATTTT
TRBD1	TRBV7-9	TRBJ1-3	15	-	CASSPTGGPGNTIYF	TGTGCCAGCAGTCCGACAGGGGGTCCTGGAAACACCATATATTTT
-	TRBV9	TRBJ2-3	13	-	CASSSGYTDTQYF	TGTGCCAGCAGCTCGGGATACACAGATACGCAGTATTTT
TRBD2	TRBV27	TRBJ2-2	17	-	CASSLLTSGGPPGELFF	TGTGCCAGCAGTTTATTGACTAGCGGGGGACCCCCCGGGGAGCTGTTTTTT
TRBD1	TRBV18	TRBJ2-3	16	once	CASSPRDRGSLDTQYF	TGTGCCAGCTCACCCCGGGACAGGGGTTCTCTGGATACGCAGTATTTT
-	TRBV9	TRBJ2-1	15	-	CASSTRPLQPTEQFF	TGTGCCAGCAGCACGCGTCCGTTACAACCGACGGAGCAGTTCTTC
-	TRBV10-1	TRBJ2-3	16	-	CASSESPSSGTDTQYF	TGCGCCAGCAGTGAGAGCCCGAGCTCAGGCACAGATACGCAGTATTTT
-	TRBV7-8	TRBJ1-5	16	-	CASSSYRVSGNQPQHF	TGTGCCAGCAGCTCATACAGGGTCAGTGGCAATCAGCCCCAGCATTTT
TRBD2	TRBV5-1	TRBJ2-1	16	-	CASSLVASGGYNEQFF	TGCGCCAGCAGCTTGGTGGCTAGCGGGGGCTACAATGAGCAGTTCTTC
TRBD1	TRBV6-5	TRBJ2-7	15	-	CASSAPRTGVYEQYF	TGTGCCAGCAGTGCACCCCGGACAGGGGTTTACGAGCAGTACTTC
-	TRBV18	TRBJ1-4	13	-	CASSADGNEKLFF	TGTGCCAGCTCAGCGGACGGCAATGAAAAACTGTTTTTT
-	TRBV6-6	TRBJ1-5	14	-	CASSTVLRGQPQHF	TGTGCCAGCAGTACAGTCCTAAGGGGACAGCCCCAGCATTTT
-	TRBV30	TRBJ1-6	10	once	CAWSVGTLHF	TGTGCCTGGAGTGTAGGCACCCTCCACTTT
TRBD1	TRBV19	TRBJ2-1	14	-	CASNIRQGHNEQFF	TGTGCCAGTAATATCAGACAGGGTCACAATGAGCAGTTCTTC
-	TRBV19	TRBJ2-6	15	-	CASIGTYSGANVLTF	TGTGCCAGTATTGGTACCTACTCTGGGGCCAACGTCCTGACTTTC
-	TRBV28	TRBJ2-7	14	-	CASHYHGQTYEQYF	TGTGCCAGTCATTACCACGGACAGACCTACGAGCAGTACTTC
TRBD1	TRBV5-1	TRBJ2-7	15	-	CASSVTPGQGAGQYF	TGCGCCAGCAGCGTTACCCCGGGACAGGGGGCCGGGCAGTACTTC
-	TRBV15	TRBJ1-5	13	-	CATRGGQGQPQHF	TGTGCCACCAGGGGAGGGCAGGGTCAGCCCCAGCATTTT
-	TRBV18	TRBJ1-2	14	-	CASSPSTTDYGYTF	TGTGCCAGCTCACCATCCACTACAGACTATGGCTACACCTTC
-	TRBV5-1	TRBJ2-5	14	once	CASSLKSGLETQYF	TGCGCCAGCAGCTTGAAGTCCGGGTTAGAGACCCAGTACTTC
TRBD1	TRBV7-3	TRBJ1-1	13	-	CASSRTWDSGAFF	TGTGCCAGCAGCCGAACTTGGGACAGCGGAGCTTTCTTT
-	TRBV7-7	TRBJ2-1	14	-	CASSLGGANSEQFF	TGTGCTAGCAGCTTAGGGGGGGCGAATAGTGAGCAGTTCTTC
-	TRBV7-9	TRBJ2-1	12	-	CASSPEYNEQFF	TGTGCCAGCAGCCCTGAATACAATGAGCAGTTCTTC
-	TRBV6-1	TRBJ2-1	15	once	CASSEVRGGRNEQFF	TGTGCCAGCAGTGAAGTAAGGGGAGGCAGGAATGAGCAGTTCTTC